The text below deals with one T cell receptor (beta chain). Its antigen is not known. These data originate in a study of CD8+ T cells in alopecia areata. Across the whole study: Each of the treated patients was given oral tofacitinib, 5 to 10 mg twice daily, for moderate-to-severe alopecia areata. Overall study results and limits: Affected lesional scalp, above all in alopecia totalis/universalis, was more clonal than normal scalp.

As for treatment: oral pan-JAK inhibitor, 5-10 mg twice daily. The investigators collected lesional scalp punch biopsies and peripheral blood from alopecia areata patients. After removal of 4 bases from V and 5 bases from J, the junction contained 6 bases not matched to a gene. CDR1 SGHDN and CDR2 FVKESK come from the germline V gene. This CDR3 spans 14 amino acids. It was cDNA, reverse transcribed from extracted RNA, that served as the sequencing template. Profiled with immunoSEQ multiplex PCR; TCRdb holds only in-frame clones, not every one. The sample contains roughly 180,000 clones, 40% to 65% of which appear only once.

V gene TRBV14 combines with J gene TRBJ1-1; 8 bases align to TRBD1. The receptor comes from a human donor with alopecia areata. The sample here was CD8+ T cells sorted from blood, taken around week 54, from a patient treated with tofacitinib. For the CDR3, the DNA is TGTGCCAGCAGCCGTAGGACAGGGCTTACTGAAGCTTTCTTT. It yields the protein CASSRRTGLTEAFF.